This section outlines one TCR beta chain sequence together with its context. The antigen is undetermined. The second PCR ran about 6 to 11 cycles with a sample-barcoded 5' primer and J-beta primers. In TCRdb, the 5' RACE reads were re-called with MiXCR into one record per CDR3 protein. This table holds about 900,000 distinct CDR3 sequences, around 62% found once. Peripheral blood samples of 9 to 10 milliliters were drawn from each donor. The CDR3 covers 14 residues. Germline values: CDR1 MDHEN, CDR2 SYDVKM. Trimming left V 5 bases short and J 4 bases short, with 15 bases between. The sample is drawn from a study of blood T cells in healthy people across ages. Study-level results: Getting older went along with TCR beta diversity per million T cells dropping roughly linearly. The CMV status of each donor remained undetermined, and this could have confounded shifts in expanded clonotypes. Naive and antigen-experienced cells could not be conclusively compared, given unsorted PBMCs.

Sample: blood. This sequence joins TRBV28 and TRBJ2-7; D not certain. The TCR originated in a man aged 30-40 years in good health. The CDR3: CASSPDRFGYEQYF. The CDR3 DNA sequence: TGTGCCAGCAGTCCCGACCGGTTTGGGTACGAGCAGTACTTC. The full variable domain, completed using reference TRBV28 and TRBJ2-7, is DVKVTQSSRYLVKRTGEKVFLECVQDMDHENMFWYRQDPGLGLRLIYFSYDVKMKEKGDIPEGYSVSREKKERFSLILESASTNQTSMYLCASSPDRFGYEQYFGPGTRLTVT.